This T cell receptor beta chain was observed in a study of shared clonotypes between healthy human individuals. General study findings and limits: Larger richness was generally estimated for naive than memory subsets.

This clone showed up just once. Antigen unknown. The table came from immunoSEQ multiplex PCR; TCRdb's copy has only in-frame clones and leaves some out. The sample contains about 2.2 million clones, 85% to 95% of which appear only once. CDR3 size: 15 residues. The V and J ends lost 5 bases and 2 bases respectively, with 17 bases between them. Germline lookup yields CDR1 GTSNPN and CDR2 SVGIG (reference sequence). Naive CD8 cells lacked CD45RO and underwent positive selection for CCR7, leaving out terminally differentiated effector memory CD45RA+ cells. This receptor was identified in a man in his late teens or twenties in good health. Some clones in this sample may be carry-over from other donors' samples. Sequencing used naive CD8+ T cells from PBMCs. This chain joins TRBV30 and TRBJ2-3; TRBD2 is a possible D gene (6 bases). The CDR3 sequence: CAWDPGLSSTDTQYF. The CDR3 nucleotides read TGTGCCTGGGACCCGGGACTTTCCTCCACAGATACGCAGTATTTT.